This entry lists 29 T cell receptor beta chains sequenced from one sample in a study of OX40 agonist ivuxolimab in advanced cancers. TCRdb's copy holds only in-frame clones and misses some; the assay was immunoSEQ multiplex PCR. The sample shows 73,000 or so clones, 80% to 85% of them seen only once. The sample consisted of CD4+ or CD8+ T cells sorted from blood, taken in a trial of the OX40 agonist ivuxolimab. These receptors all come from an adult with an advanced solid tumor such as melanoma, head and neck, liver or kidney cancer.

The J gene is TRBJ2-3, the V gene TRBV7-3, with 8 bases aligning to TRBD1. V was pared by 6 bases and J by 4 bases, with 6 bases of the junction left unmatched. Germline V gene data show CDR1 as SGHTA and CDR2 as FQGTGA. The length of the CDR3 is 14 residues. The CDR3 DNA sequence: TGTGCCAGCAGTCCGGGACAGGCGGCAGATACGCAGTATTTT. Its translation is CASSPGQAADTQYF. Together with reference TRBV7-3 and TRBJ2-3, the CDR3 gives the full variable domain: GAGVSQTPSNKVTEKGKYVELRCDPISGHTALYWYRQSLGQGPEFLIYFQGTGAADDSGLPNDRFFAVRPEGSVSTLKIQRTERGDSAVYLCASSPGQAADTQYFGPGTRLTVL.

The rearrangement uses TRBV6-4 and TRBJ1-6; weak D call: TRBD1 (6 bases). This CDR3 region has 15 residues. Germline V CDR1 and CDR2: MRHNA, SNTAGT. Trimming stripped 0 bases from V and 9 bases from J, with 12 bases between. The CDR3 reads CASSDSTVRGSPLHF. The CDR3 DNA sequence: TGTGCCAGCAGTGACTCGACTGTCAGGGGTTCACCCCTCCACTTT.

The chain uses TRBV5-1 and TRBJ1-4; 10 bases agree with TRBD1. Trimming at V came to 1 base and at J to 4 bases, leaving 4 bases not matched to a gene. The CDR3 spans 16 residues. Germline V CDR1 and CDR2: SGHRS, YFSETQ. The CDR3 reads CASSLSRTGGNEKLFF. In nucleotides, the CDR3 is TGCGCCAGCAGCTTGAGCCGGACAGGGGGTAATGAAAAACTGTTTTTT. Filled out from reference TRBV5-1 and TRBJ1-4, the complete variable domain reads KAGVTQTPRYLIKTRGQQVTLSCSPISGHRSVSWYQQTPGQGLQFLFEYFSETQRNKGNFPGRFSGRQFSNSRSEMNVSTLELGDSALYLCASSLSRTGGNEKLFFGSGTQLSVL.

The chain uses TRBV19 and TRBJ1-1; TRBD1 agrees at 8 bases. The CDR3 consists of 13 residues. CDR1 is LNHDA and CDR2 is SQIVND in the germline V gene (reference sequence). V was clipped by 6 bases and J by 5 bases; unmatched bases: 5. CDR3 in amino acids: CASRLQGGTEAFF. The CDR3 region has the DNA TGTGCCAGTAGGCTACAGGGGGGGACTGAAGCTTTCTTT. Full variable domain (outside the CDR3, taken from reference TRBV19 and TRBJ1-1): DGGITQSPKYLFRKEGQNVTLSCEQNLNHDAMYWYRQDPGQGLRLIYYSQIVNDFQKGDIAEGYSVSREKKESFPLTVTSAQKNPTAFYLCASRLQGGTEAFFGQGTRLTVV.

V is TRBV18 and J is TRBJ1-1, with 8 bases lining up with TRBD1. Germline values: CDR1 KGHSH, CDR2 LQKENI. The CDR3 runs to 15 residues. V was pared by 4 bases and J by 3 bases, with 7 bases of the junction left unmatched. The CDR3 is CASSLTTGVDTEAFF. Written as DNA, the CDR3 is TGTGCCAGCTCACTAACGACAGGGGTGGACACTGAAGCTTTCTTT.

This chain joins TRBV5-1 and TRBJ2-2, with D perhaps given as TRBD1 or TRBD2 (6 bases each). CDR1 and CDR2 from the germline V gene are SGHRS and YFSETQ. The V end lost 5 bases, the J end lost 5 bases, and 13 bases lay between the germline ends. This CDR3 has 14 amino acids. DNA for the CDR3: TGCGCCAGCAGAACGGGGGACATAACCGGGGAGCTGTTTTTT. Its translation: CASRTGDITGELFF.

The genes are TRBV14 and TRBJ1-2; TRBD1 matches at 8 bases. V shed 4 bases, J shed 8 bases, and the junction held 9 bases outside the gene matches. Germline values: CDR1 SGHDN, CDR2 FVKESK. CDR3 length: 14 residues. CDR3 protein: CASSRGQGIRGYTF. The CDR3 DNA follows: TGTGCCAGCAGCCGAGGACAGGGTATAAGAGGCTACACCTTC.

The V and J genes are TRBV28 and TRBJ1-2; D is ambiguous. Germline-derived CDR1 and CDR2 are MDHEN and SYDVKM. Trimming took 6 bases from V and 6 from J, leaving 5 bases between them. This CDR3 spans 10 amino acids. CDR3 DNA: TGTGCCAGCAGCTCTGATGGCTACACCTTC. Residues: CASSSDGYTF.

A remark on this clone: Other DNA sequences in this specimen translate into the identical CDR3. The genes are TRBV6-6 and TRBJ1-2; D remains ambiguous. Germline CDR1 is MNHNY and CDR2 is SVGAGI (reference sequence). Trimming left V 5 bases short and J 7 bases short, with 14 bases between. The CDR3 runs to 13 residues. CDR3: CASSEGLVGGYTF. CDR3 DNA sequence: TGTGCCAGCAGTGAGGGCTTGGTAGGTGGCTACACCTTC.

The V gene is TRBV29-1, the J gene TRBJ2-7; 12 bases line up with TRBD2. Germline trimming cut 6 bases from V and 1 base from J; bases unmatched to any gene: 4. CDR3 size: 14 residues. Germline CDR1 reads SQVTM; CDR2 reads ANQGSEA. The CDR3 sequence: CSVYGLAGSYEQYF. CDR3 in DNA: TGCAGCGTCTATGGACTAGCGGGGTCCTACGAGCAGTACTTC.

This clone has only a few counts. The chain links TRBV28 to TRBJ1-2; 7 bases match TRBD1. The CDR3 is 15 amino acids. Trimming took 7 bases from V and 5 from J; bases not matched to a gene: 13. The germline CDR1 and CDR2 sequences are MDHEN and SYDVKM. The CDR3 loop is CASTWEGANVYGYTF. The CDR3, as DNA: TGTGCCAGCACCTGGGAGGGGGCTAATGTTTATGGCTACACCTTC.

V usage is TRBV5-1 and J usage is TRBJ1-6; D possibly corresponds to TRBD1 (5 bases). The V gene lost 2 bases and the J gene lost 14 bases, with 23 bases spanning the gap. The CDR3 has 16 residues. Per the germline V gene, CDR1 is SGHRS and CDR2 is YFSETQ. The DNA of the CDR3 is TGCGCCAGCAGCTTCGGACCGGGACCCGAGTTTGGAACCCTCCACTTT. Translation gives CASSFGPGPEFGTLHF.

The table lists this clone with a few counts. This rearrangement joins TRBV7-8 to TRBJ2-1, with D maybe TRBD2 (5 bases). V shed 7 bases and J shed 6 bases, with 7 bases lying between them. The CDR3 runs 11 residues. Germline V gives CDR1 SGHVS, CDR2 FQNEAQ. The CDR3 DNA reads TGTGCCAGCAACCGGGGCAATGAGCAGTTCTTC. This gives the protein CASNRGNEQFF.

This rearrangement joins TRBV7-3 to TRBJ2-2; D uncertain. V was trimmed by 2 bases and J by 0 bases, leaving 4 bases between them. The CDR3 contains 14 residues. Per germline, CDR1 SGHTA and CDR2 FQGTGA. The CDR3 nucleotides are TGTGCCAGCAGCTTAGGAGCGAACACCGGGGAGCTGTTTTTT. It translates to CASSLGANTGELFF.

This chain uses TRBV5-6 with TRBJ2-7; TRBD1 might be the D (6 bases). Trimming pared 2 bases from V and 1 base from J, leaving 13 bases between. The germline gives CDR1 SGHDT, CDR2 YYEEEE. The CDR3 runs 15 residues. The CDR3 sequence: CASSFPRDISYEQYF. CDR3 coding DNA: TGTGCCAGCAGCTTCCCCCGGGACATTTCCTACGAGCAGTACTTC.

This clone was detected a few times. The chain carries TRBV6-1 and TRBJ1-3; the D is unclear. Trimming took 8 bases from V and 0 from J, leaving 11 bases between them. The CDR3 has 14 residues. Per germline, CDR1 MNHNS and CDR2 SASEGT. The CDR3 DNA reads TGTGCCAGCGAAGACGGTAGCTCTGGAAACACCATATATTTT. Its translation: CASEDGSSGNTIYF.

The gene calls are TRBV6-1 and TRBJ2-1, with TRBD1 identical over 9 bases. J gave up 4 bases and V 5 bases, and 3 bases lay outside the gene matches. There are 14 residues in the CDR3. The germline gives CDR1 MNHNS, CDR2 SASEGT. CDR3 region: CASSWTGDYNEQFF. The CDR3 DNA follows: TGTGCCAGCAGTTGGACAGGGGATTACAATGAGCAGTTCTTC.

This chain joins TRBV10-3 and TRBJ2-7, with TRBD1 as a possible D gene (6 bases). CDR3 length: 14 amino acids. Germline CDR1 and CDR2: ENHRY and SYGVKD. V was trimmed by 5 bases and J by 0 bases, leaving 11 bases between them. The CDR3 coding sequence is TGTGCCATCAGTAGGACAGATACCTCCTACGAGCAGTACTTC. Encoded protein: CAISRTDTSYEQYF.

This clone was seen a single time. The genes are TRBV6-1 and TRBJ1-5; D unclear. This CDR3 is 17 amino acids long. V lost 0 bases and J 1 base, leaving 13 bases between the germline ends. The germline V gene encodes CDR1 MNHNS and CDR2 SASEGT. CDR3 in DNA: TGTGCCAGCAGTGAAGCCGAATCCGGGGTGAGCAATCAGCCCCAGCATTTT. It codes for CASSEAESGVSNQPQHF.

The rearrangement joins TRBV5-5 to TRBJ2-1, with 9 bases lining up with TRBD2. CDR3 length: 15 amino acids. CDR1 is SGHKS, CDR2 YYEKEE, per germline (reference sequence). V shed 6 bases, J shed 4 bases, and the junction held 8 bases outside the gene matches. Here the CDR3 DNA reads TGTGCCAGCACCGGAGCGGGAGGAGGGTACAATGAGCAGTTCTTC. Translation: CASTGAGGGYNEQFF.

The chain couples TRBV6-5 to TRBJ2-3, with D hard to call. The CDR3 is 15 amino acids. Germline CDR1 is MNHEY and CDR2 is SVGAGI. Between the trimmed V and J ends, which lost 1 base and 0 bases, there was a span of 8 bases. As DNA, the CDR3 is TGTGCCAGCAGTTACTTAGCACAGAGCACAGATACGCAGTATTTT. It encodes CASSYLAQSTDTQYF.

This clone was seen a single time. V and J are TRBV7-2 and TRBJ2-7; 8 bases are a match to TRBD2. With 2 bases clipped from V and 0 bases from J, the junction kept 0 bases outside the gene matches. CDR1 and CDR2 (germline): SGHTA, FQGNSA. The CDR3 has 14 residues. CDR3 DNA: TGTGCCAGCAGCTTAAGCGGGGGCTCCTACGAGCAGTACTTC. Its translation is CASSLSGGSYEQYF.

V gene TRBV18 combines with J gene TRBJ1-1; D is unresolved. This CDR3 spans 16 amino acids. Germline V lookup: CDR1 KGHSH, CDR2 LQKENI. The V gene lost 4 bases and the J gene lost 1 base, with 16 bases spanning the gap. The CDR3 bases are TGTGCCAGCTCACGCTTTCTCGGGGTTGGGAACACTGAAGCTTTCTTT. Translation: CASSRFLGVGNTEAFF.

J is TRBJ1-2 and V is TRBV7-3, with 8 bases lining up with TRBD1. Germline V gene lookup returns CDR1 SGHTA and CDR2 FQGTGA. The length of the CDR3 is 15 residues. V dropped 1 base and J dropped 6; count of bases not matched to a gene: 7. The chain's CDR3 is CASSLSPRGQDGYTF. In DNA, the CDR3 is TGTGCCAGCAGCTTAAGTCCCAGGGGGCAGGATGGCTACACCTTC. The entire variable domain, with the rest obtained from reference TRBV7-3 and TRBJ1-2, is as follows: GAGVSQTPSNKVTEKGKYVELRCDPISGHTALYWYRQSLGQGPEFLIYFQGTGAADDSGLPNDRFFAVRPEGSVSTLKIQRTERGDSAVYLCASSLSPRGQDGYTFGSGTRLTVV.

This clone was counted a few times. The genes are TRBV10-3 and TRBJ1-4, with 8 bases lining up with TRBD1. Trimming cost V 0 bases and J 8 bases; bases outside gene matches: 5. Per germline, CDR1 ENHRY and CDR2 SYGVKD. This CDR3 comprises 15 residues. CDR3 protein: CAISESGQDREKLFF. CDR3 sequence (DNA): TGTGCCATCAGTGAGTCGGGACAGGACCGCGAAAAACTGTTTTTT.

CDR3 sequence: CASSLDPGELFF. The CDR3 DNA is TGTGCCAGCAGCTTAGATCCCGGGGAGCTGTTTTTT. The V call is TRBV11-3, the J call TRBJ2-2; D unclear. This CDR3 has 12 amino acids. V was pared by 0 bases and J by 6 bases, with 2 bases between. Germline V gene data show CDR1 as SGHNT and CDR2 as YENEEA. The whole variable domain, filled in from reference TRBV11-3 and TRBJ2-2, reads EAGVVQSPRYKIIEKKQPVAFWCNPISGHNTLYWYLQNLGQGPELLIRYENEEAVDDSQLPKDRFSAERLKGVDSTLKIQPAELGDSAVYLCASSLDPGELFFGEGSRLTVL.

This clone was found a few times. This chain joins TRBV6-6 and TRBJ1-3, with D uncertain. This CDR3 is 14 amino acids long. V was cut by 6 bases and J by 0 bases, with 9 bases left in between. Germline loops: CDR1 MNHNY, CDR2 SVGAGI (reference sequence). The CDR3 DNA reads as TGTGCCAGCAGGCGACAAGACTCTGGAAACACCATATATTTT. This sequence encodes CASRRQDSGNTIYF.

This clone was observed a handful of times. The gene calls are TRBV5-6 and TRBJ2-5; D is unresolved. Trimming took 3 bases from V and 5 from J, leaving 20 bases between them. From germline, CDR1 is SGHDT and CDR2 YYEEEE. CDR3 length: 16 residues. CDR3 DNA: TGTGCCAGCAGCTACGACGGCCGCCAAAAATGGGAGACCCAGTACTTC. Protein product: CASSYDGRQKWETQYF.

This CDR3 is CASSVGQGETYGYTF. The CDR3 DNA follows: TGTGCCAGCAGCGTAGGACAGGGCGAAACTTATGGCTACACCTTC. The V gene is TRBV9, the J gene TRBJ1-2, with 7 bases aligning to TRBD1. Germline loops: CDR1 SGDLS, CDR2 YYNGEE. After removal of 0 bases from V and 5 bases from J, the junction contained 7 bases not matched to a gene. This CDR3 has 15 residues.